The present T cell receptor (beta chain) was sequenced within a study of OX40 agonist ivuxolimab in advanced cancers. Study context: The patients received ivuxolimab by intravenous route every 2 weeks at 0.01 to 10 mg/kg.

A single count supports this clone. The repertoire was sequenced with immunoSEQ multiplex PCR; TCRdb's copy has only in-frame clones and lacks some. The sample yields tens of thousands of clones, approximately 83% seen once. The germline CDR1 and CDR2 sequences are SGHTS and YDEGEE. V lost 2 bases to trimming and J lost 4 bases, with 7 bases between them. The CDR3 covers 12 residues. V gene TRBV5-8 combines with J gene TRBJ2-7; D possibly corresponds to TRBD2 (5 bases). Here the sequenced sample was CD4+ or CD8+ T cells sorted from blood, taken in a trial of the OX40 agonist ivuxolimab. This clonotype was obtained from an adult with an advanced solid tumor such as melanoma, head and neck, liver or kidney cancer. The CDR3 spells CASSFGVYEQYF. The DNA for the CDR3 is TGTGCCAGCAGCTTCGGGGTGTACGAGCAGTACTTC.